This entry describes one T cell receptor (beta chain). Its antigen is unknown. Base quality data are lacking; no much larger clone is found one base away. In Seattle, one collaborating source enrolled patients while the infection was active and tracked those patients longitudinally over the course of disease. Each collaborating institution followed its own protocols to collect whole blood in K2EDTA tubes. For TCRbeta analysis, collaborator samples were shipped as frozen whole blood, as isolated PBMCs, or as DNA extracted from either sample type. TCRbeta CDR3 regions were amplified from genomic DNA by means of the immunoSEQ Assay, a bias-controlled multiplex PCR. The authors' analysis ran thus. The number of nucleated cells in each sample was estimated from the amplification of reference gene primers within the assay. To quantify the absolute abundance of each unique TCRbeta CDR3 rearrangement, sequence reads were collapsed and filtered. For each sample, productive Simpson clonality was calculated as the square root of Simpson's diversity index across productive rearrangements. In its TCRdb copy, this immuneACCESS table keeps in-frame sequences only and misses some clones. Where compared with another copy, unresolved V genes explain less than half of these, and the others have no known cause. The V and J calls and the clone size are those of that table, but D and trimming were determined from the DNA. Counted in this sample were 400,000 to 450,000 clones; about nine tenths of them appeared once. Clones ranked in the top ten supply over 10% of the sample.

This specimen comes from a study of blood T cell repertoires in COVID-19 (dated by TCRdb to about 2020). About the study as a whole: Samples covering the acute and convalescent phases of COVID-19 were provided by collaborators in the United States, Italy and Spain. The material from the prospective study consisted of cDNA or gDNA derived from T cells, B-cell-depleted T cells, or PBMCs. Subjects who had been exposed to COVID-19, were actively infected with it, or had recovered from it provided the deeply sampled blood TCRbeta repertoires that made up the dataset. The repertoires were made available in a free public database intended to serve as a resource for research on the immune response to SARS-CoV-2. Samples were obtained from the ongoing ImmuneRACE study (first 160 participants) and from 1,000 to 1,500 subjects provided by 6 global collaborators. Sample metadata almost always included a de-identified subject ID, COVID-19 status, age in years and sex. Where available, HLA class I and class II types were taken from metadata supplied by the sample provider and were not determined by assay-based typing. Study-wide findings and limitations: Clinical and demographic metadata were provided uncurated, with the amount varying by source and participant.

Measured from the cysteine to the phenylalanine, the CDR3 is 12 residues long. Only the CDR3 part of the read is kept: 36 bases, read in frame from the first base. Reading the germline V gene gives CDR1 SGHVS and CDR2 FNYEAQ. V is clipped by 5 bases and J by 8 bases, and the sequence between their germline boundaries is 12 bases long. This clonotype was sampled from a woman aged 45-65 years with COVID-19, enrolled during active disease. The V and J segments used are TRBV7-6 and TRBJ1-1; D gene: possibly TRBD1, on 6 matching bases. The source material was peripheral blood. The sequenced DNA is TGTGCCAGCAGCAACCCGGACAGAGAAGCTTTCTTT. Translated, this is CASSNPDREAFF.